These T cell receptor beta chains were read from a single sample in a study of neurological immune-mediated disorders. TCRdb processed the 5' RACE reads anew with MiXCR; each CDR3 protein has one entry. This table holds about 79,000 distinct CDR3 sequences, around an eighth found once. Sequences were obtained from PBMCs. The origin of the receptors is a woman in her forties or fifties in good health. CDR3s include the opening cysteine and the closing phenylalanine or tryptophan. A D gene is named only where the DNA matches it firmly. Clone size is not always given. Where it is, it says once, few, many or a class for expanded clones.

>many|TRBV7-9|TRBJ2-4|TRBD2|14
CASSPGTSRYIQYF
TGTGCCAGCAGCCCAGGGACTAGCCGATACATTCAGTACTTC
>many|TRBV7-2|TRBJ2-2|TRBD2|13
CASTGTSAGELFF
TGTGCCAGCACCGGTACTAGCGCCGGGGAGCTGTTTTTT
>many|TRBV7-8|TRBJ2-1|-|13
CASSMGLHNEQFF
TGTGCCAGCAGCATGGGACTCCACAATGAGCAGTTCTTC
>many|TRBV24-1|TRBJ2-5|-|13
CATSDSWEETQYF
TGTGCCACCAGTGATTCCTGGGAAGAGACCCAGTACTTC
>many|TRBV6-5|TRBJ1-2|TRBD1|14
CASSYADRGYGYTF
TGTGCCAGCAGTTACGCGGACAGGGGCTATGGCTACACCTTC
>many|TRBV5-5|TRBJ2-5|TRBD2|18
CASSPGLAGGSPQETQYF
TGTGCCAGCAGCCCAGGACTAGCGGGAGGGTCCCCACAAGAGACCCAGTACTTC
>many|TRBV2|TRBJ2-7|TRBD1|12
CAGRDRGEEQYF
TGTGCCGGCCGGGACAGGGGCGAGGAGCAGTACTTC
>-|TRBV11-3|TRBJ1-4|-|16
CASSPRGGAQNEKLFF
TGTGCCAGCAGCCCTCGGGGGGGGGCTCAAAATGAAAAACTGTTTTTT
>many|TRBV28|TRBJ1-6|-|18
CASSLMGPLSSYNSPLHF
TGTGCCAGCAGTTTGATGGGACCCTTAAGCTCCTATAATTCACCCCTCCACTTT
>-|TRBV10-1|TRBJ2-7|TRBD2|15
CASSAGTSGTGEQYF
TGCGCCAGCAGTGCCGGGACTAGCGGGACGGGAGAGCAGTACTTC
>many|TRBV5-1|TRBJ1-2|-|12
CASSLNFYGYTF
TGCGCCAGCAGTCTGAATTTCTATGGCTACACCTTC
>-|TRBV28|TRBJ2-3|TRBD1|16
CASSRTGGNINQPQYF
TGTGCCAGCAGTAGGACAGGGGGCAATATCAATCAGCCCCAGTATTTT
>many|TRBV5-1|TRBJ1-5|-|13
CASSRASNQPQHF
TGCGCCAGCAGCCGGGCCAGCAATCAGCCCCAGCATTTT
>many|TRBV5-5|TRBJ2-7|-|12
CASSFLGGEQYF
TGTGCCAGCAGCTTTTTGGGGGGCGAGCAGTACTTC
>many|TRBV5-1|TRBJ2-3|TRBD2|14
CASSSSGSTDTQYF
TGCGCCAGCAGCTCTAGCGGAAGCACAGATACGCAGTATTTT
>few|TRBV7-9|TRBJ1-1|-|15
CASSSDRHGSTEAFF
TGTGCCAGCAGCTCAGACAGGCACGGGAGCACTGAAGCTTTCTTT
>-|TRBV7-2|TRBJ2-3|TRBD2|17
CASNRIGGSGGADTQYF
TGTGCCAGCAACCGAATCGGGGGTAGCGGGGGAGCAGATACGCAGTATTTT
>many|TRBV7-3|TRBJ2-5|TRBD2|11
CASSSGGTLSF
TGTGCCAGCAGCTCGGGGGGGACCCTAAGCTTC